The subject of this entry is one T cell receptor beta chain. Its specificity is unknown. The source of the sample is a study of PD-1 blockade in classical Hodgkin lymphoma. The patients all showed relapse after autologous stem cell transplantation, while their brentuximab vedotin exposure varied. Findings and limits, study-wide: Lower baseline TCR diversity was reported for newly diagnosed patients than for healthy donors. Nothing has yet pinned down what causes the repertoire differences, possibly disease activity or prior therapy. By cycle point C4D1, TCR diversity had risen significantly in CD4+ cells (but not CD8+ cells).

Some clones are missing from TCRdb's copy, which holds only in-frame ones; the method was immunoSEQ multiplex PCR. The sample has over 25,000 clones; approximately 80% are singletons. J lost 5 bases, V lost 0 bases, and 3 bases had no gene match. This CDR3 contains 15 residues. Germline-derived CDR1 and CDR2 are MNHEY and SVGAGI. The specimen was peripheral blood mononuclear cells (PBMCs), collected before the second cycle of nivolumab. The sequence was obtained from a human donor with classical Hodgkin lymphoma. The chain employs TRBV6-5 and TRBJ1-1; TRBD1 agrees at 10 bases. The CDR3 loop reads CASSYSDRGGTEAFF. The CDR3, as DNA: TGTGCCAGCAGTTACTCGGACAGGGGGGGGACTGAAGCTTTCTTT.